This TCR beta chain was retrieved from a study of beta chain features in type 1 diabetes. Germline V gives CDR1 KGHSH, CDR2 LQKENI. CDR3 length: 15 residues. V lost 6 bases to trimming and J lost 0 bases; unmatched junction nucleotides: 5. Study-wide results and caveats: Insertions at VDJ junctions were less frequent in type 1 diabetes patients. These patients also deleted more nucleotides at the same junctions. TCRB CDR3s were moderately but significantly shorter in Type 1 diabetes patients in all four CD4+ subsets.

Staining for CD45RO/CCR7/CD25/CD127/CD95/CD27 allowed sorting of CD4+ naive, central memory, regulatory and stem cell-like memory cells. Since all of the isolated RNA was reverse transcribed, expressed TCRB transcripts were what got sequenced. Stem cell-like memory T cell samples came in at an average of about 920,000 reads. Clones were sequenced by immunoSEQ multiplex PCR, and TCRdb holds only the in-frame ones, with some missing. The data hold some 44,000 clones, with 50% observed a single time. As for this clone: No antigen is known for it.

The source is a woman in her twenties or thirties in good health. Sequences were obtained from stem cell memory CD4+ T cells from blood. The rearrangement links TRBV18 to TRBJ2-3; 8 positions match TRBD2. CDR3 in amino acids: CASSYTSGSTDTQYF. For the CDR3, the DNA is TGTGCCAGCTCGTATACTAGCGGTAGCACAGATACGCAGTATTTT.